The entry below describes one T cell receptor beta chain. Its specificity is unknown. The CDR3 totals 16 residues. Trimming took 6 bases from V and 2 from J, leaving 20 bases between them. Germline CDR1 reads SGHTA; CDR2 reads FQGNSA. Isolation recovered at least 6 million PBMCs from every sample. PCR was performed a second time for about 7 to 11 cycles using a sample-barcoded 5' primer and a J-beta primer mix. The template-switch adaptor was a 5' adaptor with 12 random nucleotides. It tagged each cDNA molecule. TCRdb re-called the 5' RACE reads with MiXCR, one entry per CDR3 protein. The data contain about 1 million distinct CDR3 sequences, 40% to 55% of them singletons. This sample was taken from a study of blood T cells in healthy people across ages. Broader study findings: Whereas aged donors had fewer naive CD4+ cells, long-lived donors had more of them and higher diversity. Any changes in expanded clonotypes were possibly confounded, as donor CMV status remained unknown.

The material sequenced was blood. The chain joins TRBV7-2 to TRBJ2-7, with D possibly matching TRBD1 (6 bases). This TCR derives from a woman aged 60 to 75 in good health. CDR3 nucleotides: TGTGCCAGCAGATCAAAGGCTGAGGGGGTCGCCTACGAGCAGTACTTC. Translation: CASRSKAEGVAYEQYF.